A single sample is the source of the 14 T cell receptor beta chains below, sequenced in a study of blood T cell repertoires in COVID-19. Libraries were prepared by immunoSEQ multiplex PCR; TCRdb keeps only in-frame clonotypes and omits some of them. The sample consists of some 500,000 clones, about 88% of them appearing once. Sequenced material: peripheral blood. These TCRs come from a woman aged 50 to 60 with COVID-19, enrolled during active disease.

This chain uses TRBV15 with TRBJ1-1; D may be TRBD1 (5 bases). Looked up from germline, CDR1 is LNHNV and CDR2 is YYDKDF (reference sequence). V was pared by 2 bases and J by 7 bases, with 11 bases between. This CDR3 has 13 residues. Here the CDR3 DNA reads TGTGCCACCAGCAGACGGGACGGGGGTGAAGCTTTCTTT. Encoded protein: CATSRRDGGEAFF.

The chain combines TRBV19 with TRBJ1-5; 7 bases align to TRBD1. The CDR3 spans 15 residues. The germline V gene encodes CDR1 LNHDA and CDR2 SQIVND (reference sequence). V lost 4 bases, J lost 4 bases, and 7 bases stayed unmatched. CDR3 sequence reads: CASSTDRAGNQPQHF. For the CDR3, the DNA is TGTGCCAGTAGTACCGACAGGGCTGGAAATCAGCCCCAGCATTTT.

The CDR3 DNA reads as TGTGCCAGCAGTTTATCGCCCCCCCAGGGAGGATACTCACCCCTCCACTTT. Its protein product is CASSLSPPQGGYSPLHF. V is TRBV27 and J is TRBJ1-6; D might be TRBD1 (5 bases). CDR1 MNHEY and CDR2 SMNVEV come from the germline V gene (reference sequence). The CDR3 is made up of 17 amino acids. The V gene lost 0 bases and the J gene lost 10 bases, with 19 bases spanning the gap.

The chain is built from TRBV11-3 and TRBJ1-1, with 9 nucleotides matching TRBD1. The CDR3 is made up of 17 amino acids. Germline V lookup: CDR1 SGHNT, CDR2 YENEEA. Germline trimming cut 4 bases from V and 1 base from J; bases unmatched to any gene: 10. The CDR3 here is CASSSRDRVGSNTEAFF. The CDR3 DNA reads TGTGCCAGCAGCTCAAGGGACAGGGTGGGTTCGAACACTGAAGCTTTCTTT.

The chain joins TRBV9 to TRBJ1-4, with D possibly matching TRBD1 (6 bases). The V end lost 6 bases, the J end lost 6 bases, and 18 bases lay between the germline ends. The CDR3 totals 15 residues. The germline gives CDR1 SGDLS, CDR2 YYNGEE. CDR3 sequence reads: CASNPGGEGHEKLFF. The CDR3 DNA reads as TGTGCCAGCAATCCGGGGGGCGAGGGTCATGAAAAACTGTTTTTT.

The chain joins TRBV11-2 to TRBJ1-1; 9 bases line up with TRBD1. The CDR3 runs 16 residues. After removal of 2 bases from V and 1 base from J, the junction contained 5 bases not matched to a gene. From germline, CDR1 is SGHAT and CDR2 FQNNGV. CDR3: CASSLQGTGKNTEAFF. The DNA of the CDR3 is TGTGCCAGCAGCTTACAGGGGACAGGGAAGAACACTGAAGCTTTCTTT.

The chain joins TRBV19 to TRBJ1-1, with 8 bases that match TRBD1. Per the germline V gene, CDR1 is LNHDA and CDR2 is SQIVND (reference sequence). The CDR3 has 13 residues. V dropped 11 bases and J dropped 4; count of bases not matched to a gene: 9. DNA of the CDR3: TGTGCCTCGGTCAACAGGGGGGGCACTGAAGCTTTCTTT. Translating gives CASVNRGGTEAFF.

V is TRBV6-6 and J is TRBJ2-1; 10 bases are shared with TRBD1. Germline assignment: CDR1 MNHNY and CDR2 SVGAGI (reference sequence). Losses at the gene ends were 9 bases for V and 9 bases for J; bases not matched to a gene: 17. This CDR3 is built from 16 residues. CDR3 nucleotides: TGTGCCAGTAACATAGGGCCGGGACAGGGGACGGGTGAGCAGTTCTTC. Amino acids: CASNIGPGQGTGEQFF.

The genes are TRBV5-3 and TRBJ2-7; D not resolved. TRBV5-3 has ORF status, its function being uncertain. The CDR3 extends over 11 amino acids. The V gene lost 4 bases and the J gene lost 2 bases, with 4 bases spanning the gap. The CDR3 DNA reads as TGTGCCAGAAGCCTCCCCTACGAGCAGTACTTC. This sequence encodes CARSLPYEQYF.

This clone appeared a single time. Other DNA sequences in this sample translate to the same CDR3. The chain is built from TRBV9 and TRBJ1-3; 9 bases agree with TRBD1. V trimming: 4 bases; J trimming: 4 bases; junction bases outside the gene matches: 6. The CDR3 covers 15 residues. Germline assignment: CDR1 SGDLS and CDR2 YYNGEE. The chain's CDR3 is CASSSRTGAGNTIYF. Written as DNA, the CDR3 is TGTGCCAGCAGCTCCCGGACAGGGGCAGGAAACACCATATATTTT.

This clone showed up just a few times. CDR3 sequence (DNA): TGTGCCAGCAGCCACGCGCCCCTGTTCTTC. This translates into CASSHAPLFF. The gene calls are TRBV21-1 and TRBJ2-1; the D call TRBD2 from the table was never checked on the DNA. TRBV21-1 is tagged as a pseudogene. The CDR3 runs to 10 residues.

This clone appeared a few times. J is TRBJ1-2 and V is TRBV6-2 or TRBV6-3; 8 bases agree with TRBD1. The germline gives CDR1 MNHEY, CDR2 SVGEGT. The CDR3 length is 13 residues. Trimming cost V 6 bases and J 8 bases; bases outside gene matches: 8. The CDR3 loop reads CASRPGQGDGYTF. In DNA form, the CDR3 reads TGTGCCAGCAGACCTGGACAGGGTGACGGCTACACCTTC.

The chain uses TRBV2 and TRBJ2-3; TRBD1 agrees at 7 bases. V lost 1 base to trimming and J lost 8 bases; unmatched junction nucleotides: 12. The germline V gene encodes CDR1 SNHLY and CDR2 FYNNEI. The CDR3 is 16 residues long. This chain's CDR3 is CASSEEFGRGLGTQYF. CDR3 coding DNA: TGTGCCAGCAGTGAAGAGTTTGGCAGGGGGTTAGGTACGCAGTATTTT.

V usage is TRBV6-6 and J usage is TRBJ2-3; 12 bases match TRBD2. There are 16 residues in the CDR3. Germline V gene data show CDR1 as MNHNY and CDR2 as SVGAGI (reference sequence). Germline trimming cut 5 bases from V and 3 bases from J; bases unmatched to any gene: 6. The CDR3 loop reads CASSRPLAGGTDTQYF. The CDR3 coding sequence is TGTGCCAGCAGTCGCCCACTAGCGGGGGGAACAGATACGCAGTATTTT.